What follows is one T cell receptor (beta chain) and its context. Its antigen is unidentified. These data are taken from a study of blood T cells in healthy people across ages. Study results and caveats: Long-lived and aged donors differed, with more naive CD4+ cells and higher diversity in the long-lived.

A second PCR, run for about 6 to 11 cycles, used a sample-barcoded 5' primer plus a J-beta primer mix. From the 5' RACE reads, TCRdb called clonotypes with MiXCR, one entry per CDR3 protein. The table records 900,000 to 950,000 distinct CDR3 sequences, 29% of them present only once. These same records also appear under a second study, on T cells of mothers and their children. From that study: The donors comprised about 6 children and their three healthy Caucasian mothers. Sample barcodes plus 2-4 random nucleotides came from the M1S primer.

What was sequenced was blood. The TCR originated in a woman aged 40-49 years in good health.

Here the CDR3 reads CASSSVRSGLKETQYF. The CDR3 DNA follows: TGTGCCAGCAGTAGTGTAAGATCGGGGCTAAAAGAGACCCAGTACTTC. V gene TRBV12-3 or TRBV12-4 combines with J gene TRBJ2-5; D possibly matches TRBD1 or TRBD2 (5 bases each). The CDR3 has 16 amino acids. V was cut by 5 bases and J by 3 bases, with 19 bases left in between.